This is a list of T cell receptor beta chains from one sample in a study of cytomegalovirus exposure and HLA in healthy donors. Only in-frame clones appear in the TCRdb table, and some are missing; sequencing was by immunoSEQ multiplex PCR. This table holds more than 70,000 clones, approximately 80% found once. The sequenced sample was PBMCs. The source of these receptors is a man aged 30 to 39 in good health and CMV-seropositive. Both conserved end residues are part of each CDR3. D genes are given only for firm matches. The size field is filled for only some rows; it gives once, few, many or a size class.

TGTGCCAGCAGCTCCCTCATCGGACAGGGGGGGAATGAAAAACTGTTTTTT	CASSSLIGQGGNEKLFF	TRBD1	17	-	TRBJ1-4	TRBV7-8
TGTGCCAGCAGTGAAGGGGCGTACGAGCAGCATTTT	CASSEGAYEQHF	-	12	-	TRBJ1-5	TRBV2
TGTGCCAGCAGCAGGGATTTCTACGAGCAGTACTTC	CASSRDFYEQYF	-	12	-	TRBJ2-7	TRBV25-1
TGTGCCAGCAGCCAACCCCAGGCGGGAGGGATCTTTAATGAGCAGTTCTTC	CASSQPQAGGIFNEQFF	TRBD2	17	-	TRBJ2-1	TRBV4-2
TGTGCCAGCAGTTTACCGGGGCCGGGAGGGCCTTACGAGCAGTACTTC	CASSLPGPGGPYEQYF	TRBD2	16	-	TRBJ2-7	TRBV27
TGTGCCAGCAGCCTGGGACAGGGAATGGATACGCAGTATTTT	CASSLGQGMDTQYF	TRBD1	14	-	TRBJ2-3	TRBV7-9
TGTGCCAGCAGCTTCTTGACAGGGGTGGTCACTGAAGCTTTCTTT	CASSFLTGVVTEAFF	TRBD1	15	-	TRBJ1-1	TRBV14
TGCGCCAGCAGCTTCGGAGGGTACAACACTGAGGCTTTCTTT	CASSFGGYNTEAFF	-	14	once	TRBJ1-1	TRBV5-1
TGTGCCAGCAGGAGGGAGAGAACAGATACGCAGTATTTT	CASRRERTDTQYF	-	13	-	TRBJ2-3	TRBV2
TGTGCCAGCAGCCGGGCCCTGTTGGGAAACACCATATATTTT	CASSRALLGNTIYF	-	14	once	TRBJ1-3	TRBV4-2
TGCAGTGCTAGACAGGCCAACGAGCAGTACTTC	CSARQANEQYF	-	11	-	TRBJ2-7	TRBV20-1
TGCAGCGTTGGGGACACCAATAGCAATCAGCCCCAGCATTTT	CSVGDTNSNQPQHF	-	14	-	TRBJ1-5	TRBV29-1
TGTGCCAGCAGCTTAGGGGTGGGGGGGTACTCTGGAAACACCATATATTTT	CASSLGVGGYSGNTIYF	-	17	-	TRBJ1-3	TRBV7-8
TGTTCCAGCAGCTCCGGACAGTACACTGAAGCTTTCTTT	CSSSSGQYTEAFF	-	13	-	TRBJ1-1	TRBV7-9
TGTGCCAGCAGTCCGCTAGCGGGAGGTCCCCTCACAGATACGCAGTATTTT	CASSPLAGGPLTDTQYF	TRBD2	17	-	TRBJ2-3	TRBV2
TGTGCCAGCAGTGACCTGGCCGGGAATGAGCAGTTCTTC	CASSDLAGNEQFF	-	13	-	TRBJ2-1	TRBV6-4
TGTGCCAGCATCTCGCAGGGGAAACTTTACGAGCAGTACTTC	CASISQGKLYEQYF	-	14	-	TRBJ2-7	TRBV28
TGTGCCAGCAGCGTAGGGTGGGCTAGCGGGGCTGGCGAGACCCAGTACTTC	CASSVGWASGAGETQYF	TRBD2	17	-	TRBJ2-5	TRBV9
TGTGCCACCAGCAGGACCACAGGGACCAATCAGCCCCAGCATTTT	CATSRTTGTNQPQHF	-	15	-	TRBJ1-5	TRBV15
TGTGCCAGCAGTTTATCCGACAGGTTTTCCTACGAGCAGTACTTC	CASSLSDRFSYEQYF	-	15	-	TRBJ2-7	TRBV27
TGCGCCAGCAGCCGACAGGTCGACACCAACAATCAGCCCCAGCATTTT	CASSRQVDTNNQPQHF	-	16	-	TRBJ1-5	TRBV4-1
TGTGCCAGCAGCTTAGGAAGGGGCGAGGCCCAGTACTTC	CASSLGRGEAQYF	-	13	-	TRBJ2-5	TRBV7-8
TGTGCCAGCAGTGATCGGGGACAAGGAGATACGCAGTATTTT	CASSDRGQGDTQYF	-	14	-	TRBJ2-3	TRBV6-1